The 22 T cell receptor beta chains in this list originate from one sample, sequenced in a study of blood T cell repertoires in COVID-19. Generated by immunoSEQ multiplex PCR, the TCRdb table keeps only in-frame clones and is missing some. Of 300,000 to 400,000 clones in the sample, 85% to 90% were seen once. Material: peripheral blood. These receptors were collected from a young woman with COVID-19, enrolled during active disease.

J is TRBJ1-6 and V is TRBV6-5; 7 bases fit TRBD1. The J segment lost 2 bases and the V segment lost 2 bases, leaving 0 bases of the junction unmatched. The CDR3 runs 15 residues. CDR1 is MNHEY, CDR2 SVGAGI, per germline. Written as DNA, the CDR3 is TGTGCCAGCAGTTACGGACAGGCCTATAATTCACCCCTCCACTTT. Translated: CASSYGQAYNSPLHF.

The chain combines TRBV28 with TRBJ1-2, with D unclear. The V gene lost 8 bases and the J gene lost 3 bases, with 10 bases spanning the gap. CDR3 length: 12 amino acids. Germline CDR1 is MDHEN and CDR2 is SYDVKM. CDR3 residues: CASSRADYGYTF. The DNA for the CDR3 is TGTGCCAGCTCGCGGGCGGACTATGGCTACACCTTC.

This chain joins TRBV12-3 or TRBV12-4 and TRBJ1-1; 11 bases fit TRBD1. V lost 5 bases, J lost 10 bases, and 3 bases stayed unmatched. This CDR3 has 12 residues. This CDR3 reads CASSQGTGGAFF. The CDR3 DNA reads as TGTGCCAGCAGTCAAGGGACAGGGGGAGCTTTCTTT.

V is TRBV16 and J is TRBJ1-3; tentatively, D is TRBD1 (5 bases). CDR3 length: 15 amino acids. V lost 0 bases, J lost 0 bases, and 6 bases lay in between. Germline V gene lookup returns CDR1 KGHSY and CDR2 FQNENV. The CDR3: CASSQSTDSGNTIYF. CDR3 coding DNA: TGTGCCAGCAGCCAATCGACAGACTCTGGAAACACCATATATTTT.

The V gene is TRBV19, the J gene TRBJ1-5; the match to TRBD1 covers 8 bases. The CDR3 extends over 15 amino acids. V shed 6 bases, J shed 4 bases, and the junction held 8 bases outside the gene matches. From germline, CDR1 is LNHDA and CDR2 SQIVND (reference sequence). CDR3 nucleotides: TGTGCCAGTAGGGAAGGACAGGGACCTAATCAGCCCCAGCATTTT. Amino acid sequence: CASREGQGPNQPQHF.

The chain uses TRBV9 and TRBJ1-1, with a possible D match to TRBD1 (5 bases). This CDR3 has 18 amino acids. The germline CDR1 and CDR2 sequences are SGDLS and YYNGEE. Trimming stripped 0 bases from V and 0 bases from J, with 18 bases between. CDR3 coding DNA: TGTGCCAGCAGCGTAGCTACGGGGGAGACAGCTTTGAACACTGAAGCTTTCTTT. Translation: CASSVATGETALNTEAFF.

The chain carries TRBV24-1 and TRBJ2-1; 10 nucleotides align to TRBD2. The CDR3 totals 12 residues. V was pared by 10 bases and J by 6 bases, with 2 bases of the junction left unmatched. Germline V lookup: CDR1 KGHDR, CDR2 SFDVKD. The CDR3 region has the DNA TGTGCCACAGCGGGAGGGTCCAATGAGCAGTTCTTC. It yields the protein CATAGGSNEQFF.

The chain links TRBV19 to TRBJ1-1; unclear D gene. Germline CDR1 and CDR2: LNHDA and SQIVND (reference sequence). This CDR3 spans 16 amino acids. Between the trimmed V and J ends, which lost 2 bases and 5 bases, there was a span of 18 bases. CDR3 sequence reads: CASSIPPGRGGTEAFF. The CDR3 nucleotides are TGTGCCAGTAGTATACCTCCCGGACGGGGAGGAACTGAAGCTTTCTTT.

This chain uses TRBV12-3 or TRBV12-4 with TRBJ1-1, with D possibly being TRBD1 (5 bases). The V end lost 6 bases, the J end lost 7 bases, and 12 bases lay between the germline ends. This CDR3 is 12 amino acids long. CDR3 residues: CASSPDQGEAFF. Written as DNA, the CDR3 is TGTGCCAGCAGCCCCGACCAGGGTGAAGCTTTCTTT.

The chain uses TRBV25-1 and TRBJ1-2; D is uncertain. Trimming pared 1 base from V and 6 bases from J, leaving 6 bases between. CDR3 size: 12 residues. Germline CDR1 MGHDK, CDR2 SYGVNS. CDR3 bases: TGTGCCAGCAGTGAATTCGGAGATGGCTACACCTTC. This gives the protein CASSEFGDGYTF.

The chain's CDR3 is CASSARDSYGYTF. In DNA, the CDR3 is TGTGCCAGCAGCGCCCGGGACAGCTATGGCTACACCTTC. This chain connects TRBV9 to TRBJ1-2; TRBD1 matches 7 bases. The junction had 3 bases not matched to a gene; V was cut back by 3 bases and J by 4 bases. The germline V gene has CDR1 SGDLS and CDR2 YYNGEE. This CDR3 is 13 amino acids long.

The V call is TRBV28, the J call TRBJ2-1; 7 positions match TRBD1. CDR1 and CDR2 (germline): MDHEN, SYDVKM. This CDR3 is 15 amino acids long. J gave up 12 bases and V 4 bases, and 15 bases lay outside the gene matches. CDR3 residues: CASSSDRWAAYVQFF. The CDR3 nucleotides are TGTGCCAGCAGTTCGGACAGGTGGGCAGCCTATGTGCAGTTCTTC.

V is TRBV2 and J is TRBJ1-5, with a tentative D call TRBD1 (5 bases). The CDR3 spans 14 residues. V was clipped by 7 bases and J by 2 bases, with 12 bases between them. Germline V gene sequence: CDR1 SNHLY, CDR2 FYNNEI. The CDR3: CASTGRLGNQPQHF. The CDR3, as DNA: TGTGCCAGCACAGGGAGGTTGGGCAATCAGCCCCAGCATTTT. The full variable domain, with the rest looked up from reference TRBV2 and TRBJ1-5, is EPEVTQTPSHQVTQMGQEVILRCVPISNHLYFYWYRQILGQKVEFLVSFYNNEISEKSEIFDDQFSVERPDGSNFTLKIRSTKLEDSAMYFCASTGRLGNQPQHFGDGTRLSIL.

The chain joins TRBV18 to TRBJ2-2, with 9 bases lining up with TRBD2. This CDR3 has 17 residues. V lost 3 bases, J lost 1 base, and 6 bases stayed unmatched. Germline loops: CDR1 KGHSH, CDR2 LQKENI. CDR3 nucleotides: TGTGCCAGCTCACCGTACGTACTAGCGGGGAACACCGGGGAGCTGTTTTTT. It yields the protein CASSPYVLAGNTGELFF.

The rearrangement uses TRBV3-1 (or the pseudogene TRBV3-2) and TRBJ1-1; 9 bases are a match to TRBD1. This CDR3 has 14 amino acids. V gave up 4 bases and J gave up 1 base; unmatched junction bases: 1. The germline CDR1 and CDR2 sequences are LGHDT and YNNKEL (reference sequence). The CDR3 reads CASSRGQGNTEAFF. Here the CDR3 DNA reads TGTGCCAGCAGCCGGGGACAGGGGAACACTGAAGCTTTCTTT.

Written as DNA, the CDR3 is TGCAGCGTCACGGGGAACAACTATGGCTACACCTTC. Its translation is CSVTGNNYGYTF. The chain is built from TRBV29-1 and TRBJ1-2; no clear D gene. Germline assignment: CDR1 SQVTM and CDR2 ANQGSEA. The CDR3 extends over 12 amino acids. V was clipped by 6 bases and J by 2 bases, with 10 bases between them.

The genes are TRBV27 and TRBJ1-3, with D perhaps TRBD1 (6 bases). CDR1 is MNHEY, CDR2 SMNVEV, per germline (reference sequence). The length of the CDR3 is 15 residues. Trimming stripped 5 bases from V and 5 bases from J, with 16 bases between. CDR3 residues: CASSPRPGVRNTIYF. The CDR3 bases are TGTGCCAGCAGTCCCAGGCCAGGGGTACGAAACACCATATATTTT.

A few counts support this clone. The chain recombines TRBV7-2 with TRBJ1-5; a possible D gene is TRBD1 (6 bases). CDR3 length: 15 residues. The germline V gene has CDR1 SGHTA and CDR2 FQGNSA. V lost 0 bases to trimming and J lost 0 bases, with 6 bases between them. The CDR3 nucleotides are TGTGCCAGCAGCTTAGCAGGGGGTAGCAATCAGCCCCAGCATTTT. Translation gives CASSLAGGSNQPQHF.

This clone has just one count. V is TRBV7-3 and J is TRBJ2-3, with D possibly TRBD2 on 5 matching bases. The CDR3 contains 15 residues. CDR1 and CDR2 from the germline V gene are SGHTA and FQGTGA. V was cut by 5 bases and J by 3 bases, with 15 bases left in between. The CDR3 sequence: CASSPSGSQTDTQYF. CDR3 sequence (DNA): TGTGCCAGCAGCCCCTCGGGGAGTCAAACAGATACGCAGTATTTT.

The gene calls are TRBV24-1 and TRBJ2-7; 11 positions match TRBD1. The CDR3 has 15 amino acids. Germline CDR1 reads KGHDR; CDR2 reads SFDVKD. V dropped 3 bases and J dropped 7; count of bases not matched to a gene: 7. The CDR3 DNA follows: TGTGCCACCAGTGATACCGGGACAGGGGGAAGTGAGCAGTACTTC. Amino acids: CATSDTGTGGSEQYF.

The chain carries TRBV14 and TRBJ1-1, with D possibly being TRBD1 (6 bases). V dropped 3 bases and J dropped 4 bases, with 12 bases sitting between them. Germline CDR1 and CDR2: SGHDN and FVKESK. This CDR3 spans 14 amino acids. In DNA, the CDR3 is TGTGCCAGCAGCCACCGAGGGGGTGGCACTGAAGCTTTCTTT. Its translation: CASSHRGGGTEAFF.

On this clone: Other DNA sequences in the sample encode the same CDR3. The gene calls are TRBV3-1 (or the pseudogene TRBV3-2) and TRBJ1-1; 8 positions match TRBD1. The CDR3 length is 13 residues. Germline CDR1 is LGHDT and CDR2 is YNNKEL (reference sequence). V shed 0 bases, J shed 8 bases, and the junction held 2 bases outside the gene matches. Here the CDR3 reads CASSQDWDREAFF. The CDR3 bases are TGTGCCAGCAGCCAAGACTGGGACAGGGAAGCTTTCTTT.